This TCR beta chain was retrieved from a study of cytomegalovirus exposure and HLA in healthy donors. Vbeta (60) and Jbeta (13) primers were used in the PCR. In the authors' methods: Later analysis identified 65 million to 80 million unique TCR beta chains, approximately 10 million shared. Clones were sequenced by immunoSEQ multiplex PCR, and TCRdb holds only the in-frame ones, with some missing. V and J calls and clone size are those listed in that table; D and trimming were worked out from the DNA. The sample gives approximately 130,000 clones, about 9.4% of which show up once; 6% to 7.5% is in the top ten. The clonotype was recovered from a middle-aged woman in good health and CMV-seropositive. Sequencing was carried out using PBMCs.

The CDR3 sequence: CASSFGQGGGTDTQYF. For the CDR3, the DNA is TGCGCCAGCAGCTTTGGACAGGGAGGGGGCACAGATACGCAGTATTTT. The chain uses TRBV5-1 and TRBJ2-3; D is possibly TRBD1 (8 bases). CDR1 and CDR2 from the germline V gene are SGHRS and YFSETQ. The ends were cut back, 2 bases at V and 1 base at J, with 14 bases in the middle. CDR3 length equals 16 residues.